This T cell receptor beta chain was recovered during a study of OX40 agonist ivuxolimab in advanced cancers. This table comes from immunoSEQ multiplex PCR, and its TCRdb copy is limited to in-frame clones, with some not included. The table has around 94,000 clones, under 95% seen once. CDR1 is SGHTA, CDR2 FQGTGA, per germline. The V end was cut by 5 bases, the J end by 9 bases, with 8 bases between. CDR3 length: 11 amino acids. Sequenced material: CD4+ or CD8+ T cells sorted from blood, taken in a trial of the OX40 agonist ivuxolimab. J is TRBJ1-5 and V is TRBV7-3; no reliable D call. This TCR was sampled from an adult with an advanced solid tumor such as melanoma, head and neck, liver or kidney cancer. The CDR3 here is CASSNYRPQHF. The CDR3 nucleotides read TGTGCCAGCAGCAACTACCGGCCCCAGCATTTT. The full variable domain, with the rest looked up from reference TRBV7-3 and TRBJ1-5, is GAGVSQTPSNKVTEKGKYVELRCDPISGHTALYWYRQSLGQGPEFLIYFQGTGAADDSGLPNDRFFAVRPEGSVSTLKIQRTERGDSAVYLCASSNYRPQHFGDGTRLSIL.